Here is one T cell receptor beta chain with its context. Its cognate antigen has yet to be identified. No base quality information exists; no much larger clone differs at one position. The sample belongs to a study of blood T cell repertoires in COVID-19 (TCRdb year 2020). With respect to the entire study: The collaborator samples originated in the United States, Italy and Spain and spanned the acute and convalescent phases of COVID-19. The prospective study material was composed of cDNA or gDNA derived from T cells, B-cell-depleted T cells, or PBMCs. Subjects who had been exposed to COVID-19, were actively infected with it, or had recovered from it provided the deeply sampled blood TCRbeta repertoires that made up the dataset. A freely available public database, intended as a resource for researchers studying the immune response to SARS-CoV-2, is where the repertoires were released. The samples were drawn from two sources: the first 160 participants of the ongoing ImmuneRACE study, and 1,000 to 1,500 subjects contributed by 6 global collaborators. The sample metadata nearly always contained a de-identified subject ID, COVID-19 status, age in years and sex. Where available, HLA class I and class II types were obtained from metadata supplied by the sample provider rather than from assay-based typing. Beyond this particular receptor, the publication reports: The quantity of clinical and demographic metadata differed by source and by participant and was supplied without curation.

As encoded in the germline V gene (reference sequence), CDR1 is MNHEY while CDR2 is SMNVEV. V lost 5 bases and J lost 7 bases; the stretch between them is 17 bases long. Including cysteine and phenylalanine, the CDR3 has 15 amino acids. Only CDR3 DNA remains: 45 bases, in frame from the first base. In the prospective study, participants were about 18 to 95 years old, resided in about two dozen geographic areas of the United States, and were enrolled through a virtual design. In the prospective study, cohorts were assigned on the basis of participant-reported clinical history obtained from a screening survey and a study questionnaire. For ImmuneRACE Cohort 3, a participant was defined as recovered based on two consecutive negative NP/OP PCR tests, clearance by a healthcare professional, or resolution of symptoms. Each participant in the prospective study had whole blood, serum and a nasopharyngeal or oropharyngeal swab collected by mobile phlebotomists. Participants in the prospective study had the option to provide additional blood draws and questionnaires over a roughly 2-month period. Before DNA extraction, blood samples from the prospective study were shipped at room temperature or frozen.

TCRbeta CDR3 regions were amplified from genomic DNA by means of the immunoSEQ Assay, a bias-controlled multiplex PCR. The original pipeline was this. Within the assay, amplification of reference gene primers was used to estimate how many nucleated cells each sample contained. Sequence reads were collapsed and filtered to measure the absolute abundance of every unique TCRbeta CDR3 rearrangement. For each sample, productive Simpson clonality was calculated by taking the square root of Simpson's diversity index across productive rearrangements. Not all clones reach the TCRdb copy of this immuneACCESS table, which keeps in-frame sequences only. Checked studies attribute under half of the gap to unresolved V genes and leave the rest unexplained. The V and J calls and clone size are taken from that table; D and trimming were inferred from the DNA. The table for this sample lists over 250,000 clones; about nine tenths of them were counted only once. The top ten hold under 2.5% of the sample.

What was sequenced was PBMCs or T cells enriched from blood (not recorded which). The source is a woman aged 60-70 years who had recovered from COVID-19. The V gene is TRBV27 and the J gene is TRBJ1-4; possibly the D gene is TRBD1, per 5 matching bases. The CDR3 reads as follows: CASSDVGTSLEKLFF. The DNA is as follows: TGTGCCAGCAGTGATGTAGGGACTTCCCTTGAAAAACTGTTTTTT.